The rows below give T cell receptor beta chains drawn from one sample of a study of T cells in Graves' hyperthyroidism and ophthalmopathy. MiXCR, run by TCRdb on the multiplex PCR reads, gives a single entry per CDR3 protein. The sample holds fewer than 750,000 distinct CDR3 sequences, 13% to 15% seen once. Sequenced: blood. The receptors derive from a woman aged 45-65 years with Graves' ophthalmopathy. CDR3s leave out the opening cysteine and the closing phenylalanine or tryptophan. D genes are given only for firm matches. Size is stated for part of the rows, as once, few or many counts, or as a class when the clone is expanded.

cdr3_aa clone_size d_call v_call
ASSQDLAGGRAYEQY . TRBD2 TRBV4-3
ASSFTGGINEQF few TRBD2 TRBV5-5
ASSLESGTPSYEQY many . TRBV28
ASSRGISGSYEQY many TRBD2 TRBV3-1
ASSPRPVRQGNTEAF many TRBD1 TRBV18
AIMNVEGTEAF many . TRBV10-3
ATTRGAPYNSPLH . . TRBV6-1
ARSLAGAPDTQY many TRBD2 TRBV7-9
ASSLVGGTGAYEQY many TRBD1 TRBV7-8
ASSIGGGIYNEQF few TRBD2 TRBV19
ASKPGQFSAEQY many TRBD1 TRBV28
ASSFGKSSTDTQY many . TRBV5-1
SARVMQGPGSVVL few . TRBV20-1
SAGDTYEQY many . TRBV20-1